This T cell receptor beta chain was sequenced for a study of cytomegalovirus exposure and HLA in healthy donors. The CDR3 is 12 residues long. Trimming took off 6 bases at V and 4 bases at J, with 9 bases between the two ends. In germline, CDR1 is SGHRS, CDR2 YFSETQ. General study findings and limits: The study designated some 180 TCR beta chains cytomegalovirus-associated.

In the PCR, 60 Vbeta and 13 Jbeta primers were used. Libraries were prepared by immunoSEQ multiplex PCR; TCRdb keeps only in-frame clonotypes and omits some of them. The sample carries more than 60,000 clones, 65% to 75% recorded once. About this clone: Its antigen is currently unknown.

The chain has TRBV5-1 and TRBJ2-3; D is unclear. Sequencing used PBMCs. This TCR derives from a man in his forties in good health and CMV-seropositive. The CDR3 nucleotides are TGCGCCAGCAAGGCGGTGCCAGATACGCAGTATTTT. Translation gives CASKAVPDTQYF.